The 2 T cell receptor beta chains below were found in one sample sequenced in a study of shared clonotypes between healthy human individuals. TCRdb's table, derived via immunoSEQ multiplex PCR, lists solely in-frame clones and lacks some. The sample holds fewer than 650,000 clones, about 82% seen once. Sequencing was done on a sample of PBMCs. The receptors originated from a middle-aged woman in good health. Some clones in this sample may be carry-over from other donors' samples.

The CDR3 nucleotides read TGTGCTAGTGGTTTAGGCAGGGGGTTCTATGGCTACACCTTC. Translating it yields CASGLGRGFYGYTF. The gene calls are TRBV12-5 and TRBJ1-2; 7 nucleotides agree with TRBD1. The CDR3 sequence is 14 residues long. Per germline, CDR1 LGHNT and CDR2 FRNRAP. The J segment lost 4 bases and the V segment lost 3 bases, leaving 5 bases of the junction unmatched.

The chain uses TRBV28 and TRBJ2-7, with TRBD2 as a possible D gene (6 bases). There are 13 residues in the CDR3. V was shortened by 4 bases and J by 6 bases, with 13 bases between the two germline ends. Germline CDR1 reads MDHEN; CDR2 reads SYDVKM. The DNA of the CDR3 is TGTGCCAGCAGTTCTCCGGGAGTCGCCGAGCAGTACTTC. As protein: CASSSPGVAEQYF.